This section outlines one T cell receptor beta chain sequence together with its context. The target antigen is unknown. V was pared by 6 bases and J by 2 bases, with 18 bases of the junction left unmatched. Germline V gene data show CDR1 as LGHNT and CDR2 as FRNRAP. The CDR3 is made up of 19 amino acids. The sample belongs to a study of cytomegalovirus exposure and HLA in healthy donors. The PCR made use of 60 Vbeta and 13 Jbeta primers. Assay: immunoSEQ multiplex PCR; the TCRdb copy retains only in-frame clones and omits some. The repertoire holds fewer than 200,000 clones, with 87% as singletons. Study-level points and caveats: In an earlier analysis, about 87% or about 30%: the productive usage of most TCR beta V segments. The classifier was said to identify cytomegalovirus status with high specificity and sensitivity. An analysis that was carried out later associated 15,000 to 20,000 TCR beta sequences with HLA alleles at 0.05 false discovery rate.

The TCR comes from a boy younger than 10 in good health and CMV-seronegative. The sample comprised PBMCs. The rearrangement uses TRBV12-5 and TRBJ1-5; 8 positions match TRBD1. CDR3 in amino acids: CASGFDPGQALTGNQPQHF. CDR3 coding DNA: TGTGCTAGTGGGTTTGACCCGGGACAGGCCCTCACGGGCAATCAGCCCCAGCATTTT.